The 14 T cell receptor beta chains presented below share a single source sample, sequenced in a study of T cell responses to AZD1222 COVID-19 vaccine. Method: immunoSEQ multiplex PCR; TCRdb's copy keeps in-frame clones and lacks some. The sample yields about 110,000 clones, about nine tenths seen once. The sequencing used peripheral blood, collected on day 0 of MenACWY control vaccination. These receptors were obtained from an adult in good health.

The chain joins TRBV5-4 to TRBJ2-5; 13 positions match TRBD2. The junction had 8 bases not matched to a gene; V was cut back by 4 bases and J by 5 bases. The germline CDR1 and CDR2 sequences are SGHNT and YYREEE (reference sequence). CDR3 length: 16 amino acids. CDR3 DNA sequence: TGTGCCAGCAGCGGAACTAGCGGGGGGGCCGGTGAGACCCAGTACTTC. It yields the protein CASSGTSGGAGETQYF.

The sample holds one count of this clone. This chain joins TRBV2 and TRBJ1-4; 11 bases match TRBD1. CDR3 length: 13 residues. Germline V gives CDR1 SNHLY, CDR2 FYNNEI. V trimming: 11 bases; J trimming: 8 bases; junction bases outside the gene matches: 7. CDR3 protein: CAREDRGREKLFF. In DNA, the CDR3 is TGTGCCCGCGAGGACAGGGGGCGAGAAAAACTGTTTTTT.

The chain joins TRBV5-6 to TRBJ2-7; D not certain. Trimming shortened V by 2 bases and J by 3 bases, and 9 bases separated the two germline ends. Germline V lookup: CDR1 SGHDT, CDR2 YYEEEE. This CDR3 comprises 13 residues. The CDR3 protein is CASSFGRSYEQYF. Written as DNA, the CDR3 is TGTGCCAGCAGCTTCGGCAGGAGCTACGAGCAGTACTTC.

This chain uses TRBV24-1 with TRBJ1-3; 9 bases map to TRBD1. Germline CDR1 is KGHDR and CDR2 is SFDVKD. Trimming took 5 bases from V and 4 from J; bases not matched to a gene: 2. This CDR3 region has 14 residues. The CDR3: CATSATGGGNTIYF. For the CDR3, the DNA is TGTGCCACCAGTGCCACAGGGGGCGGAAACACCATATATTTT.

Here the CDR3 DNA reads TGCAGTGCTAGAGATATAAGGACCGCTTTCTTT. It yields the protein CSARDIRTAFF. This sequence joins TRBV20-1 and TRBJ1-1, with no clear D. This CDR3 contains 11 residues. The germline V gene encodes CDR1 DFQATT and CDR2 SNEGSKA (reference sequence). Trimming pared 0 bases from V and 11 bases from J, leaving 10 bases between.

This sequence joins TRBV18 and TRBJ1-4; 9 bases are a match to TRBD1. This CDR3 spans 17 amino acids. Trimming took 5 bases from V and 7 from J; bases not matched to a gene: 14. Germline assignment: CDR1 KGHSH and CDR2 LQKENI. The CDR3 DNA reads as TGTGCCAGCTCAGGCCCGGGACAGGGCTCGGGCGGTGAAAAACTGTTTTTT. Protein sequence: CASSGPGQGSGGEKLFF. Together with reference TRBV18 and TRBJ1-4, the CDR3 gives the full variable domain: NAGVMQNPRHLVRRRGQEARLRCSPMKGHSHVYWYRQLPEEGLKFMVYLQKENIIDESGMPKERFSAEFPKEGPSILRIQQVVRGDSAAYFCASSGPGQGSGGEKLFFGSGTQLSVL.

This chain joins TRBV10-3 and TRBJ1-6; D not resolved. Trimming pared 0 bases from V and 9 bases from J, leaving 9 bases between. The CDR3 is 14 residues long. Germline loops: CDR1 ENHRY, CDR2 SYGVKD. CDR3 nucleotides: TGTGCCATCAGTGAGTCGATCGGAGGTTCACCCCTCCACTTT. As protein: CAISESIGGSPLHF.

This clone appeared once. The genes are TRBV2 and TRBJ1-2; 11 nucleotides line up with TRBD1. CDR3 length equals 14 residues. Germline-derived CDR1 and CDR2 are SNHLY and FYNNEI. Trimming removed 6 bases from V and 7 bases from J; junction bases left unmatched: 7. The CDR3 sequence: CASRADRGLFGYTF. The CDR3 DNA sequence: TGTGCCAGCAGGGCGGACAGGGGGCTTTTTGGCTACACCTTC.

The V call is TRBV28, the J call TRBJ1-3, with 8 bases fitting TRBD1. Germline V gives CDR1 MDHEN, CDR2 SYDVKM. The CDR3 is 14 amino acids. V lost 6 bases, J lost 7 bases, and 8 bases stayed unmatched. This chain's CDR3 is CASRQDRAWNTIYF. In nucleotides, the CDR3 is TGTGCCAGCAGACAGGACAGGGCTTGGAACACCATATATTTT.

V is TRBV30 and J is TRBJ1-4; D uncertain. Germline CDR1 and CDR2: GTSNPN and SVGIG (reference sequence). V lost 5 bases to trimming and J lost 7 bases, with 14 bases between them. The CDR3 consists of 13 residues. The CDR3, as DNA: TGTGCCTGGGCCGGACGGGCAGCTGAAAAACTGTTTTTT. This encodes CAWAGRAAEKLFF. The full variable domain, in which reference TRBV30 and TRBJ1-4 provide the parts outside the CDR3, is SQTIHQWPATLVQPVGSPLSLECTVEGTSNPNLYWYRQAAGRGLQLLFYSVGIGQISSEVPQNLSASRPQDRQFILSSKKLLLSDSGFYLCAWAGRAAEKLFFGSGTQLSVL.

This clone has just a few counts. The chain carries TRBV3-1 (or the pseudogene TRBV3-2) and TRBJ1-1, with TRBD1 matching over 7 bases. The junction had 7 bases not matched to a gene; V was cut back by 3 bases and J by 0 bases. Germline V gene sequence: CDR1 LGHDT, CDR2 YNNKEL (reference sequence). The CDR3 contains 16 residues. CDR3 residues: CASSQWDSSMNTEAFF. Here the CDR3 DNA reads TGTGCCAGCAGCCAGTGGGACAGTTCCATGAACACTGAAGCTTTCTTT.

This rearrangement joins TRBV5-1 to TRBJ2-5, with D unclear. With the DNA end fitting TRBJ2-7 better, the J assignment may be wrong. The CDR3 has 11 residues. Germline V CDR1 and CDR2: SGHRS, YFSETQ. The CDR3 loop reads CASSLGDEQYF. CDR3 nucleotide sequence: TGCGCCAGCAGCTTGGGCGACGAGCAGTACTTC.

This clone appeared a single time. The chain joins TRBV18 to TRBJ2-5; D is perhaps TRBD2 (7 bases). V dropped 4 bases and J dropped 2 bases, with 14 bases sitting between them. The germline V gene encodes CDR1 KGHSH and CDR2 LQKENI. The CDR3 has 15 residues. The CDR3 sequence is CASSRGGRGQETQYF. The CDR3 nucleotides are TGTGCCAGCTCACGCGGGGGCCGGGGACAAGAGACCCAGTACTTC.

The genes are TRBV7-2 and TRBJ2-1; TRBD2 agrees at 11 bases. Germline CDR1 reads SGHTA; CDR2 reads FQGNSA. Losses at the gene ends were 3 bases for V and 10 bases for J; bases not matched to a gene: 11. The length of the CDR3 is 16 residues. This CDR3 reads CASSLGLAALSGEQFF. Here the CDR3 DNA reads TGTGCCAGCAGCTTGGGACTAGCGGCCCTCAGCGGGGAGCAGTTCTTC.